This T cell receptor beta chain was sequenced during a study of lymphopenia after photon versus proton radiotherapy (dated by TCRdb to the late 2010s). For context, the study as a whole: In patients with gastrointestinal tumors who developed high-grade lymphopenia, the study compared the immunological effects of photon radiation therapy with those of proton radiation therapy. The cohort comprised approximately 21 patients with gastrointestinal tumors who received either photon or proton therapy and then developed lymphopenia. The study aimed to characterize how the two radiation modalities differ in their impact on the immune system.

Results the study describes overall, beyond this receptor: Proton-treated patients stayed relatively stable during treatment, while photon-treated patients lost naive T cells and TCR diversity and gained effector/memory populations. After the lymphocyte count nadir, oligoclonal expansion, especially of CD8+ Temra cells, was observed in photon-treated repertoires, and the drop in diversity was driven by this expansion. The survival association was assessed only in patients who died, and the authors presented better survival with proton therapy as a possibility rather than a demonstrated result. Among patients across the cohort who died, overall survival time showed an inverse correlation with a larger post-nadir drop in TCR diversity.

The library relied on the immunoSEQ multiplex PCR assay. T cell repertoires were profiled with deep sequencing of rearranged TCR beta loci together with multiparametric flow cytometry. As stored in TCRdb, this immuneACCESS dataset retains in-frame rearrangements with V and J assigned. A fraction of the clones does not appear; measured against another copy, unresolved V genes explain less than half of the discrepancy, and the remainder lacks a known reason. The sample table records about 4,500 clones; 67% of these occur just once. Roughly 50% of the sample rests with the top ten. Worth noting for this clone: Its antigen is still unknown. No base qualities exist here, and no much larger clone lies one base off it.

The junction carries 7 bases between V and J, which are trimmed by 4 bases and 9 bases respectively. Via the germline V gene, CDR1 is WSHSY and CDR2 SAAADI. Measured from the cysteine to the phenylalanine, the CDR3 is 12 residues long. Just the 36-base CDR3 DNA is kept, in frame starting at base 1. The clonotype originates from a man older than 75 with esophageal cancer. The sample here was peripheral blood, taken from a patient treated with proton-based radiotherapy. The rearrangement combines TRBV10-2 with TRBJ1-6; no confident D gene assignment can be made. In nucleotides, the sequence is TGCGCCAGCAGTGGTGCGAGTTCACCCCTCCACTTT. This encodes CASSGASSPLHF.